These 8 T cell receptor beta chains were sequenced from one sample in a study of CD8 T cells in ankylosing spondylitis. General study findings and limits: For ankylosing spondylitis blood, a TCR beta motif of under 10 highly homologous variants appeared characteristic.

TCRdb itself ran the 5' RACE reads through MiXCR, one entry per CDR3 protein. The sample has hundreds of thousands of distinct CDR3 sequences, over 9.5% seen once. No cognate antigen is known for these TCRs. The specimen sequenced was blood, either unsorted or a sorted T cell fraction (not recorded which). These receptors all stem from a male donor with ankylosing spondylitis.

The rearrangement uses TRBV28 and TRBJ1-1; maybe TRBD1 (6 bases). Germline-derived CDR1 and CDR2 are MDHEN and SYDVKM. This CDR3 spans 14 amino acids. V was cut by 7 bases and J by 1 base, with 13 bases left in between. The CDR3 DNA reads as TGTGCCAGCACAGGGGCCGGCGGGAACACTGAAGCTTTCTTT. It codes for CASTGAGGNTEAFF.

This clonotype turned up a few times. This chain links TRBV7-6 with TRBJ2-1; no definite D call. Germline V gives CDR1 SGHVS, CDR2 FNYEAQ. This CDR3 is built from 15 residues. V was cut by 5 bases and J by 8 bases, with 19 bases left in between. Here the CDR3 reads CASSGGRGGSYEQFF. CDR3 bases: TGTGCCAGCAGCGGTGGGCGAGGTGGTTCTTATGAGCAGTTCTTC.

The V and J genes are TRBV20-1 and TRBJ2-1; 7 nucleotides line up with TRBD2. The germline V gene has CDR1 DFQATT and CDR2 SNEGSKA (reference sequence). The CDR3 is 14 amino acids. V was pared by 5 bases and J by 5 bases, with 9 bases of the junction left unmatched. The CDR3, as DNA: TGCAGTGCTCCTAAGCGGGACCTAAACAATGAGCAGTTCTTC. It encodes CSAPKRDLNNEQFF.

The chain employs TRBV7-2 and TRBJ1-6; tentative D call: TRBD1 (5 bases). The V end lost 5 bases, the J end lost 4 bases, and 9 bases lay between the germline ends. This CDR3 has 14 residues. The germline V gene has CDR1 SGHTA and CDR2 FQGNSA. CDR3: CASSRDGYNSPLHF. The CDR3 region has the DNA TGTGCCAGCAGCCGGGACGGATATAATTCACCCCTCCACTTT.

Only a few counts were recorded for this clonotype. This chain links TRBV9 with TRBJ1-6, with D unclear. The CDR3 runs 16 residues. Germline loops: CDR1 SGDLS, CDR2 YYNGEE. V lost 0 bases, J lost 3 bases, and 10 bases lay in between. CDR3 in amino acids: CASSVGTERYNSPLHF. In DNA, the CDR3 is TGTGCCAGCAGCGTAGGAACAGAACGCTATAATTCACCCCTCCACTTT.

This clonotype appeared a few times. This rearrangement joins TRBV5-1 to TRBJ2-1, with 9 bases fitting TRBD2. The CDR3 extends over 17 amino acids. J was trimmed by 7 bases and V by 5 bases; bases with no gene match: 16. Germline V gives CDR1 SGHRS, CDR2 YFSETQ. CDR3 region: CASRSPVAGESRNEQFF. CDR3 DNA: TGCGCCAGCAGGTCTCCTGTAGCGGGAGAGAGCAGGAATGAGCAGTTCTTC.

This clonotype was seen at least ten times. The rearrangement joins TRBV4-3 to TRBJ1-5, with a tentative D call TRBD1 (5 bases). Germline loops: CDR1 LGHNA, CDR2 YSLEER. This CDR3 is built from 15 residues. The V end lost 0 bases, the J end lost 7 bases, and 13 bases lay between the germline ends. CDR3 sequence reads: CASSQDRQGGQPQHF. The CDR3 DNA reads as TGCGCCAGCAGCCAAGATCGTCAGGGAGGACAGCCCCAGCATTTT.

The CDR3 protein is CASKRLLSYNEQFF. CDR3 nucleotide sequence: TGCGCCAGCAAACGACTTTTGTCCTACAATGAGCAGTTCTTC. The chain employs TRBV5-1 and TRBJ2-1; no reliable D call. The germline V gene has CDR1 SGHRS and CDR2 YFSETQ. The CDR3 sequence is 14 residues long. V lost 6 bases, J lost 1 base, and 11 bases lay in between.